The rows below give T cell receptor beta chains drawn from one sample of a study of T cells in Graves' hyperthyroidism and ophthalmopathy. TCRdb fed the multiplex PCR reads into MiXCR, producing one record per CDR3 protein. There are 600,000 to 650,000 distinct CDR3 sequences in the sample; about 17% occur only once, and around 4% lies in the top ten. Source material: blood. All receptors derive from a woman in her 30s with Graves' hyperthyroidism. Each CDR3 is given with its conserved first and last residue. The D gene is left open where the match is weak. A row's size may be missing; if present it is once, few, many or a size class.

d_gene,j_gene,len,v_gene,abundance,CDR3aa,CDR3nt
-,TRBJ2-2,13,TRBV6-1,many,CASWRSSTGELFF,TGTGCCAGCTGGCGGAGCAGCACCGGGGAGCTGTTTTTT
TRBD2,TRBJ2-1,17,TRBV12-3/TRBV12-4,-,CASSVDLAGSSYNEQFF,TGTGCCAGCAGCGTAGATCTAGCGGGAAGCTCCTACAATGAGCAGTTCTTC
-,TRBJ1-1,12,TRBV19,-,CASMRGTTEAFF,TGTGCCAGTATGCGAGGGACCACTGAAGCTTTCTTT
TRBD1,TRBJ2-4,13,TRBV28,-,CASSEGTVSIQYF,TGTGCCAGCAGCGAAGGGACAGTAAGCATTCAGTACTTC
-,TRBJ2-3,15,TRBV3-1,-,CASSQLVSSTDTQYF,TGTGCCAGCAGCCAATTAGTGTCCTCCACAGATACGCAGTATTTT
-,TRBJ2-3,12,TRBV30,-,CARSKGPDTQYF,TGTGCCCGGAGCAAAGGCCCGGATACGCAGTATTTT
-,TRBJ2-2,15,TRBV30,many,CAWSVIEGHTGELFF,TGTGCCTGGAGTGTAATCGAGGGGCACACCGGGGAGCTGTTTTTT
TRBD1,TRBJ2-1,15,TRBV5-1,-,CASSFMGTGNNEQFF,TGTGCCAGCAGCTTCATGGGGACAGGCAACAATGAGCAGTTCTTC
TRBD1,TRBJ1-5,14,TRBV28,many,CASTLQQGTQPQHF,TGTGCCAGCACCCTTCAACAGGGGACCCAGCCCCAGCATTTT
-,TRBJ1-1,13,TRBV29-1,-,CSVRQGRGAEAFF,TGCAGCGTCAGGCAGGGAAGGGGCGCTGAAGCTTTCTTT
TRBD2,TRBJ2-7,15,TRBV7-3,many,CASSPSLAGMYEQYF,TGTGCCAGCAGCCCGAGTCTAGCGGGAATGTACGAGCAGTACTTC
TRBD1,TRBJ1-1,13,TRBV27,-,CASRTGEWTEAFF,TGTGCCAGCAGGACAGGGGAGTGGACTGAAGCTTTCTTT
-,TRBJ2-7,11,TRBV7-2,few,CASSLGASKYF,TGTGCCAGCAGCTTAGGGGCTAGCAAGTACTTC
TRBD2,TRBJ2-7,17,TRBV20-1,-,CSASAPGTSGRADEQYF,TGCAGTGCCTCGGCTCCCGGGACTAGCGGGAGGGCGGATGAGCAGTACTTC
-,TRBJ1-1,12,TRBV2,many,CASSVKGTEAFF,TGTGCCAGCAGTGTAAAAGGGACTGAAGCTTTCTTT
TRBD1,TRBJ2-3,13,TRBV20-1,-,CSAGDRATDTQYF,TGCAGTGCTGGAGACAGGGCCACAGATACGCAGTATTTT
-,TRBJ1-5,14,TRBV6-1,many,CASSHPYQDQPQHF,TGTGCCAGCAGTCACCCCTACCAGGATCAGCCCCAGCATTTT
-,TRBJ2-1,14,TRBV13,many,CASSTLTLSNEQFF,TGTGCCAGCAGCACACTTACCCTCAGCAATGAGCAGTTCTTC
-,TRBJ2-1,14,TRBV28,many,CASSPARGYNEQFF,TGTGCCAGCAGTCCCGCCAGGGGATACAATGAGCAGTTCTTC
TRBD2,TRBJ2-5,18,TRBV4-2,few,CASSQADGTSGSGETQYF,TGTGCCAGCAGCCAAGCAGACGGGACTAGCGGGAGTGGGGAGACCCAGTACTTC
TRBD1,TRBJ2-7,12,TRBV19,-,CASGQGFYEQYF,TGTGCCAGTGGACAGGGTTTCTACGAGCAGTACTTC
-,TRBJ2-5,13,TRBV18,many,CASSPTIQETQYF,TGTGCCAGCTCACCAACTATCCAAGAGACCCAGTACTTC
-,TRBJ2-7,15,TRBV6-5,-,CASSYATGISYEQYF,TGTGCCAGCAGTTACGCGACAGGTATCTCCTACGAGCAGTACTTC
-,TRBJ2-2,14,TRBV28,few,CASSLFLSTGELFF,TGTGCCAGCAGTTTATTTCTCTCTACCGGGGAGCTGTTTTTT
-,TRBJ2-3,11,TRBV28,many,CASSYLDTQYF,TGTGCCAGCAGTTACTTAGATACGCAGTATTTT
-,TRBJ2-6,16,TRBV5-6,-,CASSLSLRSGANVLTF,TGTGCCAGCAGCTTGTCTCTGCGCTCTGGGGCCAACGTCCTGACTTTC
TRBD2,TRBJ2-5,12,TRBV5-6,-,CASTTSGGTQYF,TGTGCCAGCACCACTAGCGGGGGGACCCAGTACTTC
-,TRBJ2-2,15,TRBV20-1,few,CSASSGSGNAGELFF,TGCAGTGCTAGCTCAGGGTCCGGGAACGCCGGGGAGCTGTTTTTT
-,TRBJ2-1,13,TRBV20-1,-,CSANGEAGNEQFF,TGCAGTGCTAACGGTGAGGCCGGCAATGAGCAGTTCTTC
TRBD1,TRBJ1-5,20,TRBV30,-,CAWDGLGRTGGSGSNQPQHF,TGTGCCTGGGATGGATTGGGGAGAACAGGGGGCTCGGGGAGCAATCAGCCCCAGCATTTT
TRBD1,TRBJ1-6,17,TRBV27,-,CASGVSGNRGYNSPLHF,TGTGCCAGCGGGGTTTCTGGAAACAGGGGATATAATTCACCCCTCCACTTT
-,TRBJ2-7,15,TRBV6-5,many,CASSYTDGTGYEQYF,TGTGCCAGCAGTTACACGGACGGCACGGGCTACGAGCAGTACTTC
TRBD2,TRBJ2-1,15,TRBV20-1,many,CSAPGLAGGYNEQFF,TGCAGTGCCCCCGGACTAGCGGGAGGGTACAATGAGCAGTTCTTC
-,TRBJ1-6,16,TRBV2,-,CASSTLRRTPNSPLHF,TGTGCCAGCAGTACACTCCGAAGGACCCCAAATTCACCCCTCCACTTT
TRBD2,TRBJ2-7,16,TRBV12-3/TRBV12-4,-,CASSLRGGRSSYEQYF,TGTGCCAGCAGTTTACGGGGCGGGAGAAGCTCCTACGAGCAGTACTTC
-,TRBJ1-3,14,TRBV10-1,-,CASSDGNPGNTIYF,TGCGCCAGCAGTGACGGGAATCCTGGAAACACCATATATTTT
TRBD1,TRBJ1-2,13,TRBV20-1,-,CSAVPGQGRGYTF,TGCAGTGCTGTACCGGGACAGGGACGTGGCTACACCTTC
-,TRBJ2-2,15,TRBV4-3,-,CASSQGIQNTGELFF,TGCGCCAGCAGCCAAGGAATACAGAACACCGGGGAGCTGTTTTTT
-,TRBJ1-2,13,TRBV20-1,-,CSARVLPGWGYTF,TGCAGTGCTAGGGTCCTTCCGGGTTGGGGCTACACCTTC
TRBD1,TRBJ1-1,13,TRBV6-1,many,CATTGTENTEAFF,TGTGCCACTACAGGGACAGAGAACACTGAAGCTTTCTTT
-,TRBJ1-4,15,TRBV12-3/TRBV12-4,-,CASSLILSTNEKLFF,TGTGCCAGCAGTTTAATTCTGTCAACTAATGAAAAACTGTTTTTT
-,TRBJ1-1,16,TRBV6-1,many,CASTPWQGGMNTEAFF,TGTGCCAGCACCCCGTGGCAGGGAGGGATGAACACTGAAGCTTTCTTT
-,TRBJ2-7,11,TRBV6-1,-,CASREYYEQYF,TGTGCCAGCAGGGAGTACTACGAGCAGTACTTC
-,TRBJ2-1,14,TRBV18,many,CASSPRLAYNEQFF,TGTGCCAGCTCACCACGCCTAGCCTACAATGAGCAGTTCTTC
-,TRBJ1-1,15,TRBV9,-,CASSVAGTRNTEAFF,TGTGCCAGCAGCGTTGCCGGGACGCGTAACACTGAAGCTTTCTTT
-,TRBJ2-4,17,TRBV5-1,-,CASSLDGPLSPKNIQYF,TGCGCCAGCAGCTTGGATGGCCCATTAAGTCCCAAAAACATTCAGTACTTC
-,TRBJ2-5,14,TRBV27,many,CASRDWVGGETQYF,TGTGCCAGCAGGGACTGGGTGGGGGGCGAGACCCAGTACTTC
-,TRBJ2-7,14,TRBV7-8,many,CASSLVGVAYEQYF,TGTGCCAGCAGCTTAGTGGGGGTAGCTTACGAGCAGTACTTC
TRBD1,TRBJ1-2,15,TRBV28,many,CASSQTDRGLSGYTF,TGTGCCAGCAGTCAGACCGACAGGGGGCTTTCTGGCTACACCTTC
TRBD1,TRBJ2-5,15,TRBV9,few,CASSGSGTAGETQYF,TGTGCCAGCAGCGGCTCCGGGACAGCTGGGGAGACCCAGTACTTC
-,TRBJ2-7,14,TRBV27,many,CASSLSAQAYEQYF,TGTGCCAGCAGTTTATCAGCCCAAGCCTACGAGCAGTACTTC
-,TRBJ2-7,14,TRBV6-1,-,CASSEFQGWAEQYF,TGTGCCAGCAGTGAGTTTCAAGGGTGGGCCGAGCAGTACTTC
-,TRBJ1-2,12,TRBV30,many,CAWSAFGDLYTF,TGTGCCTGGAGCGCTTTTGGGGACCTTTACACCTTC